Below are 9 T cell receptor beta chains sequenced from a single sample in a study of neurological immune-mediated disorders. A single record per CDR3 protein comes from TCRdb applying MiXCR to the 5' RACE reads. Of 30,000 to 45,000 distinct CDR3 sequences in the sample, around 4.8% were seen once. Material: CD4+ T cells from blood. The receptors originated from a man aged 18 to 29 in good health.

This clonotype has ten or more counts. V is TRBV7-9 and J is TRBJ2-2; D gene ambiguous. V lost 5 bases to trimming and J lost 3 bases, with 22 bases between them. Germline CDR1 SEHNR, CDR2 FQNEAQ (reference sequence). The CDR3 extends over 18 amino acids. CDR3 protein: CASSARGDAPKDTGELFF. The CDR3 bases are TGTGCCAGCAGCGCGCGAGGTGATGCCCCGAAAGACACCGGGGAGCTGTTTTTT.

This clonotype has a handful of counts. The rearrangement joins TRBV27 to TRBJ1-5; D may be TRBD1 (5 bases). Germline CDR1 MNHEY, CDR2 SMNVEV (reference sequence). The CDR3 sequence is 16 residues long. V was pared by 2 bases and J by 3 bases, with 14 bases between. The CDR3 DNA reads TGTGCCAGCAGTTTAAGCCCCGCAGGGTCCAATCAGCCCCAGCATTTT. It is translated as CASSLSPAGSNQPQHF.

This clonotype was counted at least ten times. The rearrangement links TRBV7-2 to TRBJ2-7; D is unclear. V was shortened by 6 bases and J by 2 bases, with 17 bases between the two germline ends. The length of the CDR3 is 15 residues. Germline CDR1 SGHTA, CDR2 FQGNSA. The CDR3 nucleotides read TGTGCCAGCAGTCCCTATGGTTCCCCTCCCTACGAGCAGTACTTC. Translated: CASSPYGSPPYEQYF.

This clonotype was counted at least ten times. The chain carries TRBV5-1 and TRBJ2-3; D ambiguous. Germline V gene lookup returns CDR1 SGHRS and CDR2 YFSETQ. Trimming took 2 bases from V and 1 from J, leaving 11 bases between them. This CDR3 has 15 amino acids. The CDR3 DNA reads TGCGCCAGCAGCTTAAGGGATTCGGGCACAGATACGCAGTATTTT. As protein: CASSLRDSGTDTQYF. Based on the CDR3 plus reference TRBV5-1 and TRBJ2-3, the full variable domain is KAGVTQTPRYLIKTRGQQVTLSCSPISGHRSVSWYQQTPGQGLQFLFEYFSETQRNKGNFPGRFSGRQFSNSRSEMNVSTLELGDSALYLCASSLRDSGTDTQYFGPGTRLTVL.

This clonotype has a count of ten or more. The chain links TRBV10-1 to TRBJ2-1; no firm D call. Germline V CDR1 and CDR2: WNHNN, SYGVQD (reference sequence). Trimming took off 0 bases at V and 9 bases at J, with 6 bases between the two ends. The CDR3 contains 12 residues. The CDR3 loop reads CASSESGGEQFF. The CDR3 DNA is TGCGCCAGCAGTGAGTCCGGTGGTGAGCAGTTCTTC.

This clonotype was detected ten times or more. The J gene is TRBJ2-5, the V gene TRBV11-2; 11 bases align to TRBD2. This CDR3 spans 14 amino acids. The V gene end was trimmed by 6 bases and the J gene end by 3 bases; junction bases not matched to a gene: 3. Germline CDR1 and CDR2: SGHAT and FQNNGV. As DNA, the CDR3 is TGTGCCAGCAGTCTAGCGGGGGGAGAAGAGACCCAGTACTTC. Its protein product is CASSLAGGEETQYF.

This clonotype was observed at least ten times. V gene TRBV5-1 combines with J gene TRBJ2-1, with TRBD1 matching over 12 bases. The V segment lost 5 bases and the J segment 9 bases; nucleotides outside the gene matches: 12. Germline CDR1 SGHRS, CDR2 YFSETQ. The CDR3 spans 16 residues. The CDR3 spells CASRLSGTGGQGEQFF. CDR3 nucleotide sequence: TGCGCCAGCAGGTTATCCGGGACAGGGGGCCAGGGTGAGCAGTTCTTC.

This clonotype was observed many times. This chain uses TRBV3-1 with TRBJ2-7, with a possible D match to TRBD2 (5 bases). Trimming took 6 bases from V and 5 from J, leaving 17 bases between them. The CDR3 covers 14 residues. CDR1 LGHDT and CDR2 YNNKEL come from the germline V gene (reference sequence). This CDR3 is CASSRRRESDEQYF. DNA for the CDR3: TGTGCCAGCAGTCGTCGCCGGGAATCGGACGAGCAGTACTTC.

This clonotype was detected many times. The rearrangement joins TRBV6-5 to TRBJ2-2, with TRBD2 matching over 11 bases. The CDR3 is made up of 15 amino acids. Germline CDR1 and CDR2: MNHEY and SVGAGI. V lost 0 bases to trimming and J lost 7 bases; unmatched junction nucleotides: 1. CDR3 in amino acids: CASSYSTSGDGELFF. As DNA, the CDR3 is TGTGCCAGCAGTTACTCGACTAGCGGGGACGGGGAGCTGTTTTTT.